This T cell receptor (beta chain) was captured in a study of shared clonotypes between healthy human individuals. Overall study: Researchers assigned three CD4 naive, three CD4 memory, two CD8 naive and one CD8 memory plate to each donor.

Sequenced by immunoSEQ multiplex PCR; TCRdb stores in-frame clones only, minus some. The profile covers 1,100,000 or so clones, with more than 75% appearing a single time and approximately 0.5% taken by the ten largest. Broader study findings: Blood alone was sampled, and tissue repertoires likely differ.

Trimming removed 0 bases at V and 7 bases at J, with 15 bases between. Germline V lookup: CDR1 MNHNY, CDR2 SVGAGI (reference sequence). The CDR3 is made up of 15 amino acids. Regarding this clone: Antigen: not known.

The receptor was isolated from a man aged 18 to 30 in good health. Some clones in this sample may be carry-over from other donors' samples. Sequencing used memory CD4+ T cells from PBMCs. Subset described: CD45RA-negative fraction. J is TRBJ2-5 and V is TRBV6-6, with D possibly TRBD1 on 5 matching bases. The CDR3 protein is CASSYSSGAVRTQYF. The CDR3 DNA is TGTGCCAGCAGTTACTCGTCTGGGGCCGTGAGGACCCAGTACTTC.